The 15 T cell receptor beta chains listed next were all sequenced from one sample in a study of T cell responses to AZD1222 COVID-19 vaccine. The repertoire was sequenced with immunoSEQ multiplex PCR; TCRdb's copy has only in-frame clones and lacks some. Altogether about 140,000 clones are present, about 93% being singletons, with the ten largest covering roughly 3.9%. The specimen was peripheral blood, collected 28 days after the second AZD1222 dose. The origin of the receptors is an adult who received the AZD1222 COVID-19 vaccine.

The CDR3 is CASSLVGVAETQYF. DNA of the CDR3: TGTGCCAGCAGCTTAGTGGGAGTCGCGGAGACCCAGTACTTC. The rearrangement uses TRBV7-2 and TRBJ2-5; D is perhaps TRBD2 (5 bases). CDR1 and CDR2 (germline): SGHTA, FQGNSA. Deletions cut 1 base from V and 5 bases from J, with 11 bases between. The CDR3 covers 14 residues.

This clone has a handful of counts. The chain links TRBV18 to TRBJ2-1, with 11 nucleotides matching TRBD1. The germline V gene encodes CDR1 KGHSH and CDR2 LQKENI. CDR3 length: 15 residues. V shed 3 bases and J 3 bases; nucleotides not matched to a gene: 1. CDR3 in DNA: TGTGCCAGCTCACCGGGGACAGGGGGCTACAATGAGCAGTTCTTC. Amino acids: CASSPGTGGYNEQFF.

The rearrangement joins TRBV5-5 to TRBJ2-2, with unresolved D. Trimming left V 0 bases short and J 7 bases short, with 10 bases between. The CDR3 consists of 14 residues. Germline V gene data show CDR1 as SGHKS and CDR2 as YYEKEE (reference sequence). The CDR3 loop is CASSLGLYNGELFF. In DNA, the CDR3 is TGTGCCAGCAGCTTGGGACTCTATAACGGGGAGCTGTTTTTT. Supplemented by reference TRBV5-5 and TRBJ2-2, the full variable domain reads DAGVTQSPTHLIKTRGQQVTLRCSPISGHKSVSWYQQVLGQGPQFIFQYYEKEERGRGNFPDRFSARQFPNYSSELNVNALLLGDSALYLCASSLGLYNGELFFGEGSRLTVL.

The chain joins TRBV9 to TRBJ2-3; 9 bases fit TRBD2. The CDR3 loop spans 15 amino acids. From germline, CDR1 is SGDLS and CDR2 YYNGEE. Germline trimming cut 0 bases from V and 5 bases from J; bases unmatched to any gene: 4. CDR3 sequence: CASSVVAGVQDTQYF. Written as DNA, the CDR3 is TGTGCCAGCAGCGTAGTAGCGGGGGTTCAAGATACGCAGTATTTT.

The chain joins TRBV14 to TRBJ2-1; 7 bases agree with TRBD2. With V trimmed by 0 bases and J by 8 bases, 7 bases remained unmatched. CDR3 length: 15 residues. In germline, CDR1 is SGHDN, CDR2 FVKESK. The CDR3 DNA follows: TGTGCCAGCAGCCAAGAGCGCGGGAGAGGACATGAGCAGTTCTTC. Amino acids: CASSQERGRGHEQFF.

As DNA, the CDR3 is TGTGCCAGCAGCTTAACAGGGTACGAGCAGTACTTC. Amino acids: CASSLTGYEQYF. V is TRBV7-2 and J is TRBJ2-7; a possible D gene is TRBD1 (6 bases). V dropped 2 bases and J dropped 4 bases, with 6 bases sitting between them. Germline CDR1 SGHTA, CDR2 FQGNSA. The CDR3 has 12 residues.

This rearrangement joins TRBV7-9 to TRBJ1-2, with 11 bases lining up with TRBD1. Unmatched junction bases numbered 5, after V lost 5 bases and J lost 3 bases. This CDR3 has 15 amino acids. Germline lookup yields CDR1 SEHNR and CDR2 FQNEAQ (reference sequence). The CDR3 region is CASSPGQGADYGYTF. CDR3 coding DNA: TGTGCCAGCAGCCCAGGACAGGGGGCCGACTATGGCTACACCTTC. Based on the CDR3 plus reference TRBV7-9 and TRBJ1-2, the full variable domain is DTGVSQNPRHKITKRGQNVTFRCDPISEHNRLYWYRQTLGQGPEFLTYFQNEAQLEKSRLLSDRFSAERPKGSFSTLEIQRTEQGDSAMYLCASSPGQGADYGYTFGSGTRLTVV.

CDR3 in amino acids: CASSESTSMATQYF. CDR3 in DNA: TGTGCCAGCAGCGAATCGACTAGCATGGCTACGCAGTATTTT. This rearrangement joins TRBV9 to TRBJ2-3; 7 bases line up with TRBD2. The CDR3 sequence is 14 residues long. CDR1 is SGDLS, CDR2 YYNGEE, per germline. The V segment lost 3 bases and the J segment 8 bases; nucleotides outside the gene matches: 9.

As DNA, the CDR3 is TGTGCCAGCAGCACCCAAGGGGGCACAGATACGCAGTATTTT. Translating gives CASSTQGGTDTQYF. V and J are TRBV5-5 and TRBJ2-3, with a tentative D call TRBD1 (5 bases). Per the germline V gene, CDR1 is SGHKS and CDR2 is YYEKEE (reference sequence). V was pared by 4 bases and J by 1 base, with 10 bases between. The CDR3 length is 14 residues.

The rearrangement links TRBV12-3 or TRBV12-4 to TRBJ1-1; D is undetermined. With 1 base removed from V and 4 bases from J, the gap between germline ends came to 4 bases. The CDR3 is made up of 12 amino acids. CDR3 sequence: CASSLVPTEAFF. DNA for the CDR3: TGTGCCAGCAGTTTAGTGCCCACTGAAGCTTTCTTT.

The chain carries TRBV19 and TRBJ2-2; 11 bases agree with TRBD2. The CDR3 is 16 residues long. V lost 4 bases and J lost 5; bases outside the gene matches: 6. The germline V gene encodes CDR1 LNHDA and CDR2 SQIVND (reference sequence). In DNA, the CDR3 is TGTGCCAGTAGTACACAAACTAGCGGGAGAACCGGGGAGCTGTTTTTT. As protein: CASSTQTSGRTGELFF.

CDR3 residues: CASSPGRAQETQYF. CDR3 bases: TGTGCCAGCTCACCGGGAAGGGCGCAAGAGACCCAGTACTTC. The rearrangement joins TRBV18 to TRBJ2-5, with D hard to call. This CDR3 comprises 14 residues. Between the trimmed V and J ends, which lost 3 bases and 2 bases, there was a span of 10 bases. Germline loops: CDR1 KGHSH, CDR2 LQKENI.

The chain recombines TRBV28 with TRBJ2-2; no clear D. Germline CDR1 MDHEN, CDR2 SYDVKM. Trimming took off 0 bases at V and 6 bases at J, with 8 bases between the two ends. The CDR3 consists of 14 residues. The CDR3 DNA sequence: TGTGCCAGCAGTTTATGGGCCGGCGCCGGGGAGCTGTTTTTT. The encoded protein is CASSLWAGAGELFF.

The V call is TRBV7-2, the J call TRBJ1-5; D unresolved. The CDR3 extends over 11 amino acids. V lost 5 bases to trimming and J lost 9 bases, with 8 bases between them. Per the germline V gene, CDR1 is SGHTA and CDR2 is FQGNSA. The CDR3 DNA follows: TGTGCCAGCAGCAGTCCGGGGCCCCAGCATTTT. Translation gives CASSSPGPQHF.

The V and J genes are TRBV19 and TRBJ2-1, with 9 bases fitting TRBD2. The V gene end was trimmed by 2 bases and the J gene end by 9 bases; junction bases not matched to a gene: 11. The CDR3 is 16 amino acids. Germline lookup yields CDR1 LNHDA and CDR2 SQIVND (reference sequence). CDR3 sequence (DNA): TGTGCCAGTAGTATAATCGGGACTAGCTCTTTTGTTGAGCAGTTCTTC. Translating it yields CASSIIGTSSFVEQFF.